This T cell receptor (beta chain) was profiled in a study of CD8 T cells in Susac syndrome. Random hexamers served to reverse transcribe about 0.5 to 1 ug RNA. A multiplex approach, immunoSEQ multiplex PCR, amplified TCR beta CDR3 across 54 Vbeta and 13 Jbeta. TCRdb redid the calling of the immunoSEQ multiplex PCR reads with MiXCR, one entry per CDR3 protein. This table holds about 300,000 distinct CDR3 sequences, roughly 90% found once. The sequence came from a human donor with multiple sclerosis. Sequenced input: CD8+ T cells from PBMCs.

The CDR3 here is CASSQDRLAGGHPSYEQYF. The CDR3 DNA is TGCGCCAGCAGCCAAGATAGACTAGCGGGGGGACACCCATCCTACGAGCAGTACTTC. The rearrangement joins TRBV4-3 to TRBJ2-7, with 13 bases matching TRBD2. The germline CDR1 and CDR2 sequences are LGHNA and YSLEER. V lost 0 bases, J lost 1 base, and 9 bases stayed unmatched. The CDR3 runs to 19 residues.